What follows are 32 T cell receptor beta chains derived from one specimen sequenced in a study of blood T cell repertoires in COVID-19. The protocol was immunoSEQ multiplex PCR, while the TCRdb copy is restricted to in-frame clones and leaves out a portion. The sample lists 150,000 or so clones, around 83% seen once, with around 8.5% in the top ten. Sample: peripheral blood. These receptors all stem from a woman aged 55 to 70 with acute or convalescent COVID-19.

This chain joins TRBV6-5 and TRBJ1-2; 9 nucleotides align to TRBD1. Germline CDR1 is MNHEY and CDR2 is SVGAGI. Trimming took 3 bases from V and 11 from J; bases not matched to a gene: 13. CDR3 length: 15 residues. The CDR3 sequence: CASSYYGTGRHDYTF. In nucleotides, the CDR3 is TGTGCCAGCAGTTATTATGGGACAGGGCGACATGATTACACCTTC.

V is TRBV19 and J is TRBJ2-1; 9 bases map to TRBD1. Trimming took 5 bases from V and 3 from J; bases not matched to a gene: 8. The CDR3 runs 16 residues. Germline V gene sequence: CDR1 LNHDA, CDR2 SQIVND (reference sequence). CDR3 DNA: TGTGCCAGTAGTCGGACAGGGGCCGAGGGCTACAATGAGCAGTTCTTC. Translation gives CASSRTGAEGYNEQFF.

The V gene is TRBV6-6, the J gene TRBJ2-1; TRBD2 aligns across 12 bases. Trimming took 5 bases from V and 1 from J; bases not matched to a gene: 6. The CDR3 runs to 17 residues. Germline CDR1 and CDR2: MNHNY and SVGAGI (reference sequence). CDR3 DNA sequence: TGTGCCAGCAGTCTAGCGGGGGGGCCCCTTTCCTACAATGAGCAGTTCTTC. Translation gives CASSLAGGPLSYNEQFF.

The rearrangement links TRBV5-4 to TRBJ2-1; 7 bases are a match to TRBD1. V lost 0 bases and J lost 3; bases outside the gene matches: 3. Germline CDR1 SGHNT, CDR2 YYREEE (reference sequence). The CDR3 has 15 amino acids. The CDR3 sequence: CASSLETGSYNEQFF. CDR3 nucleotide sequence: TGTGCCAGCAGCTTGGAGACAGGGAGCTACAATGAGCAGTTCTTC.

The V gene is TRBV5-1, the J gene TRBJ2-3; 12 bases are shared with TRBD2. Losses at the gene ends were 3 bases for V and 2 bases for J; bases not matched to a gene: 4. The CDR3 extends over 16 amino acids. CDR1 SGHRS and CDR2 YFSETQ come from the germline V gene. In DNA form, the CDR3 reads TGCGCCAGCAGCTATGGACTAGCGGGGCCCACAGATACGCAGTATTTT. Translation: CASSYGLAGPTDTQYF.

The chain has TRBV29-1 and TRBJ1-1; possible D gene TRBD1, 5 bases. CDR1 is SQVTM and CDR2 is ANQGSEA in the germline V gene. The V end lost 5 bases, the J end lost 1 base, and 11 bases lay between the germline ends. The CDR3 totals 13 residues. The CDR3 region has the DNA TGCAGCGTTTCCCTGGGGGGGAACACTGAAGCTTTCTTT. This gives the protein CSVSLGGNTEAFF.

The DNA for the CDR3 is TGTGCCAGTAGTCAAGAGGGGGCCGGGGACGAGCAGTACTTC. Its protein product is CASSQEGAGDEQYF. The chain recombines TRBV19 with TRBJ2-7, with TRBD1 identical over 7 bases. J was trimmed by 5 bases and V by 5 bases; bases with no gene match: 9. This CDR3 has 14 amino acids. The germline gives CDR1 LNHDA, CDR2 SQIVND (reference sequence).

The chain is built from TRBV7-9 and TRBJ2-5; weak D call: TRBD1 (6 bases). Germline-derived CDR1 and CDR2 are SEHNR and FQNEAQ (reference sequence). With 5 bases removed from V and 3 bases from J, the gap between germline ends came to 16 bases. The CDR3 runs to 15 residues. CDR3 amino acids: CASSPRRGFEETQYF. The CDR3 bases are TGTGCCAGCAGCCCCCGCAGGGGCTTCGAAGAGACCCAGTACTTC.

This chain connects TRBV30 to TRBJ1-3; D is uncertain. Germline V gene sequence: CDR1 GTSNPN, CDR2 SVGIG (reference sequence). Trimming took 2 bases from V and 0 from J, leaving 8 bases between them. The CDR3 has 14 residues. CDR3 residues: CAWSFRISGNTIYF. The DNA for the CDR3 is TGTGCCTGGAGTTTCAGGATCTCTGGAAACACCATATATTTT.

The chain links TRBV24-1 to TRBJ1-5; 8 bases line up with TRBD1. The CDR3 covers 14 residues. V trimming: 6 bases; J trimming: 6 bases; junction bases outside the gene matches: 6. In germline, CDR1 is KGHDR, CDR2 SFDVKD. The CDR3 sequence: CATSTQGAGQPQHF. In nucleotides, the CDR3 is TGTGCCACCAGTACCCAGGGGGCCGGTCAGCCCCAGCATTTT.

This chain links TRBV10-2 with TRBJ2-1; TRBD2 matches 9 bases. The V gene's germline CDR1 is WSHSY and CDR2 SAAADI. CDR3 length: 15 amino acids. J gave up 7 bases and V 2 bases, and 6 bases lay outside the gene matches. The DNA of the CDR3 is TGCGCCAGCAGTGAGCTAGCTAGCGGGGTAAATGAGCAGTTCTTC. It codes for CASSELASGVNEQFF.

This CDR3 reads CAISQTSGGAPSSYEQYF. The CDR3 DNA reads as TGTGCCATCAGCCAGACTAGCGGGGGGGCCCCCAGCTCCTACGAGCAGTACTTC. The rearrangement links TRBV10-3 to TRBJ2-7, with 14 bases fitting TRBD2. Germline CDR1 reads ENHRY; CDR2 reads SYGVKD. Trimming cost V 6 bases and J 0 bases; bases outside gene matches: 10. The CDR3 is made up of 18 amino acids.

The chain employs TRBV12-3 or TRBV12-4 and TRBJ2-7; D is possibly TRBD2 (6 bases). The CDR3 loop spans 12 amino acids. V was cut by 8 bases and J by 6 bases, with 14 bases left in between. CDR3 nucleotides: TGTGCCAGCGGGGGGAACCTCTTCGAGCAGTACTTC. It codes for CASGGNLFEQYF.

The rearrangement links TRBV25-1 to TRBJ1-1; no clear D gene. CDR1 MGHDK and CDR2 SYGVNS come from the germline V gene. V lost 10 bases to trimming and J lost 4 bases, with 10 bases between them. CDR3 size: 11 residues. CDR3 coding DNA: TGTGCCACCTCAACCGGCACTGAAGCTTTCTTT. Protein product: CATSTGTEAFF.

This clone was seen a single time. This chain uses TRBV7-8 with TRBJ2-3, with D maybe TRBD2 (5 bases). This CDR3 is built from 15 residues. The germline gives CDR1 SGHVS, CDR2 FQNEAQ. V was clipped by 5 bases and J by 4 bases, with 16 bases between them. The CDR3 sequence: CASSARVPGADTQYF. CDR3 nucleotides: TGTGCCAGCAGCGCGAGGGTACCTGGGGCAGATACGCAGTATTTT.

This chain joins TRBV9 and TRBJ2-7, with TRBD2 identical over 8 bases. This CDR3 has 14 residues. Germline values: CDR1 SGDLS, CDR2 YYNGEE. Losses at the gene ends were 4 bases for V and 3 bases for J; bases not matched to a gene: 6. The chain's CDR3 is CASSRTLAGYEQYF. For the CDR3, the DNA is TGTGCCAGCAGCCGGACCCTAGCGGGCTACGAGCAGTACTTC.

The chain couples TRBV4-3 to TRBJ1-2; no clear D gene. The length of the CDR3 is 15 residues. V lost 0 bases to trimming and J lost 1 base, with 9 bases between them. Germline V CDR1 and CDR2: LGHNA, YSLEER. CDR3 protein: CASSQDFSDNYGYTF. As DNA, the CDR3 is TGCGCCAGCAGCCAAGATTTTTCAGATAACTATGGCTACACCTTC.

V usage is TRBV28 and J usage is TRBJ1-3; D call uncertain. CDR1 is MDHEN and CDR2 is SYDVKM in the germline V gene. Trimming took off 4 bases at V and 0 bases at J, with 10 bases between the two ends. The CDR3 contains 15 residues. The CDR3 DNA reads TGTGCCAGCAGTTCCCGCCGGGACTCTGGAAACACCATATATTTT. Its translation: CASSSRRDSGNTIYF.

This clone was observed a single time. The CDR3 spells CASSQDPHTDTQYF. CDR3 sequence (DNA): TGTGCCAGCAGCCAAGATCCACACACAGATACGCAGTATTTT. This sequence joins TRBV3-1 (or the pseudogene TRBV3-2) and TRBJ2-3; D not resolved. CDR3 length: 14 residues. From germline, CDR1 is LGHDT and CDR2 YNNKEL (reference sequence). The ends were cut back, 0 bases at V and 2 bases at J, with 6 bases in the middle.

V and J are TRBV27 and TRBJ2-3; 12 bases are a match to TRBD2. The J segment lost 4 bases and the V segment lost 8 bases, leaving 10 bases of the junction unmatched. CDR1 MNHEY and CDR2 SMNVEV come from the germline V gene (reference sequence). The CDR3 consists of 16 residues. This CDR3 reads CASALLAGGVADTQYF. The CDR3 nucleotides are TGTGCCAGCGCCCTTCTAGCGGGGGGGGTGGCAGATACGCAGTATTTT.

V gene TRBV15 combines with J gene TRBJ2-3, with TRBD2 matching over 16 bases. V shed 5 bases and J 6 bases; nucleotides not matched to a gene: 8. Germline lookup yields CDR1 LNHNV and CDR2 YYDKDF (reference sequence). CDR3 length: 17 residues. In DNA, the CDR3 is TGTGCCACCAGCTTCGGGACTAGCGGGGGGGCCCTGGATACGCAGTATTTT. It yields the protein CATSFGTSGGALDTQYF.

This chain joins TRBV5-4 and TRBJ2-5; no definite D call. Trimming shortened V by 1 base and J by 5 bases, and 6 bases separated the two germline ends. This CDR3 has 12 amino acids. Looked up from germline, CDR1 is SGHNT and CDR2 is YYREEE (reference sequence). This CDR3 reads CASSLLGETQYF. The CDR3 DNA reads as TGTGCCAGCAGCTTGCTAGGCGAGACCCAGTACTTC.

The chain combines TRBV5-4 with TRBJ2-7, with D possibly TRBD1 on 5 matching bases. The germline gives CDR1 SGHNT, CDR2 YYREEE (reference sequence). CDR3 length: 14 amino acids. Trimming removed 6 bases from V and 2 bases from J, with 15 bases in between. CDR3 bases: TGTGCCAGCATGCTTGCTCCAGGGACCTACGAGCAGTACTTC. This translates into CASMLAPGTYEQYF.

V and J are TRBV30 and TRBJ2-1, with TRBD1 matching 10 bases. J gave up 5 bases and V 2 bases, and 6 bases lay outside the gene matches. The CDR3 consists of 15 residues. CDR1 GTSNPN and CDR2 SVGIG come from the germline V gene (reference sequence). The CDR3 is CAWSPGQGRDNEQFF. Written as DNA, the CDR3 is TGTGCCTGGAGTCCGGGACAGGGGCGGGACAATGAGCAGTTCTTC.

The chain is built from TRBV5-1 and TRBJ2-3; D may be TRBD1 (6 bases). V was cut by 4 bases and J by 4 bases, with 10 bases left in between. Germline lookup yields CDR1 SGHRS and CDR2 YFSETQ. This CDR3 is built from 13 residues. The CDR3 nucleotides read TGCGCCAGCAGCGAAGACAGGCCAGATACGCAGTATTTT. Its protein is CASSEDRPDTQYF.

The chain recombines TRBV11-3 with TRBJ1-1; maybe TRBD1 (6 bases). The CDR3 runs 14 residues. The germline CDR1 and CDR2 sequences are SGHNT and YENEEA. With 5 bases removed from V and 5 bases from J, the gap between germline ends came to 15 bases. The CDR3 sequence is CASSLPRGGTEAFF. In nucleotides, the CDR3 is TGTGCCAGCAGCCTTCCCCGAGGGGGTACTGAAGCTTTCTTT.

This chain connects TRBV4-3 to TRBJ1-4; D is uncertain. V was cut by 0 bases and J by 8 bases, with 16 bases left in between. The germline CDR1 and CDR2 sequences are LGHNA and YSLEER. The CDR3 extends over 16 amino acids. The CDR3 region is CASSQDSVSSGEKLFF. CDR3 in DNA: TGCGCCAGCAGCCAAGATTCCGTAAGTTCAGGAGAAAAACTGTTTTTT.

The chain links TRBV28 to TRBJ1-4; D is undetermined. Germline values: CDR1 MDHEN, CDR2 SYDVKM. This CDR3 comprises 16 residues. V lost 8 bases and J lost 3, with 19 bases in between. CDR3 in amino acids: CASGQSRGSSNEKLFF. Here the CDR3 DNA reads TGTGCCAGCGGTCAGTCACGAGGTAGCTCTAATGAAAAACTGTTTTTT.

V and J are TRBV5-4 and TRBJ2-3, with TRBD2 identical over 12 bases. The germline V gene has CDR1 SGHNT and CDR2 YYREEE (reference sequence). With V trimmed by 0 bases and J by 0 bases, 5 bases remained unmatched. This CDR3 is 18 amino acids long. For the CDR3, the DNA is TGTGCCAGCAGCTTGGCCCTTCTAGCGGGGGGGAGCACAGATACGCAGTATTTT. Translation gives CASSLALLAGGSTDTQYF.

J is TRBJ1-5 and V is TRBV20-1; D remains ambiguous. Trimming took off 3 bases at V and 3 bases at J, with 12 bases between the two ends. Germline loops: CDR1 DFQATT, CDR2 SNEGSKA (reference sequence). The length of the CDR3 is 14 residues. CDR3 DNA: TGCAGTGCTAGTGATTCAGGTCCCAATCAGCCCCAGCATTTT. This encodes CSASDSGPNQPQHF.

In regard to this clone: The same CDR3 arises from other DNA sequences in this sample as well. This chain joins TRBV30 and TRBJ1-1, with D perhaps TRBD1 (5 bases). Looked up from germline, CDR1 is GTSNPN and CDR2 is SVGIG (reference sequence). The CDR3 has 13 amino acids. Trimming stripped 4 bases from V and 1 base from J, with 10 bases between. CDR3 sequence (DNA): TGTGCCTGGACAAGGCAGGGGAACACTGAAGCTTTCTTT. Amino acid sequence: CAWTRQGNTEAFF.

This rearrangement joins TRBV7-2 to TRBJ2-3, with 12 bases matching TRBD2. J was trimmed by 9 bases and V by 5 bases; bases with no gene match: 9. CDR1 and CDR2 from the germline V gene are SGHTA and FQGNSA. This CDR3 region has 15 residues. The DNA of the CDR3 is TGTGCCAGCAGCCCAGGACTAGCGGGGAGTCGAACGCAGTATTTT. Translating it yields CASSPGLAGSRTQYF.